This T cell receptor beta chain was retrieved from a study of T cell repertoires in cytomegalovirus infection. Across the study: CMV infection together with matching HLA type was indicated by public TCR beta signatures.

TCRdb analysed the reads with MiXCR anew, one entry per CDR3 protein. Of under 350,000 distinct CDR3 sequences in the sample, approximately 22% were seen once. Study outcomes and limitations: HLA-C-restricted TCR beta clonotypes specific for CMV led the ex vivo response.

Trimming shortened V by 3 bases and J by 4 bases, and 22 bases separated the two germline ends. The length of the CDR3 is 16 residues. From germline, CDR1 is DFQATT and CDR2 SNEGSKA (reference sequence). As for this clonotype: Its antigen remains unidentified.

The clonotype comes from a human donor in good health (CMV status not recorded). Some clones in this sample may be carry-over from other donors' samples. This chain joins TRBV20-1 and TRBJ2-7; D unresolved. Sequenced here: cultured PBMCs, sampled from culture after CMV antigen stimulation. The CDR3 is CSARVLTGLPTYEQYF. As DNA, the CDR3 is TGCAGTGCTAGGGTTTTAACCGGGCTCCCCACGTACGAGCAGTACTTC.